These T cell receptor beta chains were read from a single sample in a study of CD8+ T cells in alopecia areata. Repertoires were generated with immunoSEQ multiplex PCR, while TCRdb's copy carries only in-frame clones and drops some. The sample holds a few hundred thousand clones; less than 75% are singletons and the top ten take 1.6%. The specimen comprised CD4+ T cells sorted from blood, sampled at week 4, from a patient treated with tofacitinib. These TCRs come from a human donor with alopecia areata. CDR3s include the opening cysteine and the closing phenylalanine or tryptophan. A D gene is named only where the DNA matches it firmly. Clone size is given for some rows only: seen once, a few or many times, or a class if the clone is expanded.

j_call clone_size d_call v_call cdr3_nt cdr3_aa
TRBJ2-6 . . TRBV2 TGTGCCAGCAGGACCGTATTATCTGGGGCCAACGTCCTGACTTTC CASRTVLSGANVLTF
TRBJ2-2 many TRBD1 TRBV10-1 TGCGCCAGCAGGGGACAGGGCCCCGGGGAGCTGTTTTTT CASRGQGPGELFF
TRBJ2-2 . TRBD2 TRBV12-5 TGTGCTAGTGGTTTGGGGACTAGCTCGTGGTTCTCCGGGGAGCTGTTTTTT CASGLGTSSWFSGELFF
TRBJ1-1 . . TRBV29-1 TGCAGCTTCCTACGGGGGCTCAGCACTGAAGCTTTCTTT CSFLRGLSTEAFF
TRBJ2-5 once . TRBV30 TGTGCCTGGAGCGTAGGGGAGACCCAGTACTTC CAWSVGETQYF
TRBJ2-7 few . TRBV14 TGTGCCAGCAGCCATGTCCCCTACGAGCAGTACTTC CASSHVPYEQYF
TRBJ1-5 many . TRBV20-1 TGCAGTGCTAACATGGACGCGGCCCAGCATTTT CSANMDAAQHF
TRBJ2-1 few . TRBV30 TGTGCCTGGAGTATAGCGCATGAGCAGTTCTTC CAWSIAHEQFF
TRBJ1-2 once . TRBV4-3 TGCGCCAGCAGCCAAGATCTTAACGGGCCGAGGGGCTACACCTTC CASSQDLNGPRGYTF
TRBJ2-1 . TRBD2 TRBV5-1 TGCGCCAGCCGACACTCGACTAGCGGGGGGGTCTCCTACAATGAGCAGTTCTTC CASRHSTSGGVSYNEQFF
TRBJ2-1 once . TRBV7-2 TGTGCCAGCAGCTCGCGAGACCTCAATGAGCAGTTCTTC CASSSRDLNEQFF
TRBJ2-7 . TRBD1 TRBV29-1 TGCAGCGTTGAAGGCAGGGGGACCTACGAGCAGTACTTC CSVEGRGTYEQYF
TRBJ2-5 once . TRBV19 TGTGCCAGTAGTATCCTAGGGGGGGAGACCCAGTACTTC CASSILGGETQYF
TRBJ1-4 few . TRBV30 TGTGCCCAAGGAGGGAGGACTAATGAAAAACTGTTTTTT CAQGGRTNEKLFF
TRBJ1-6 . . TRBV4-2 TGTGCCAGCAGCCAAGACGGGCCCGGAAATTCACCCCTCCACTTT CASSQDGPGNSPLHF
TRBJ2-1 . . TRBV30 TGTGCCTGGAGTTCTATGGGGGATGAGCAGTTCTTC CAWSSMGDEQFF
TRBJ1-2 . . TRBV4-1 TGCGCCAGCAGCCAAGTTCGGACCTTTTCGGAGGGCTACACCTTC CASSQVRTFSEGYTF
TRBJ2-7 . . TRBV25-1 TGTGCCAGCAGTGAATCTTTGAAATCGAACGAGCAGTACTTC CASSESLKSNEQYF
TRBJ1-2 . . TRBV2 TGTGCCAGCGCGCGCTCAGCCAGGAAAACTAACTATGGCTACACCTTC CASARSARKTNYGYTF
TRBJ2-5 . . TRBV29-1 TGCAGCGTTGGTGAATCTCTTGCCCAGTACTTC CSVGESLAQYF
TRBJ2-1 . TRBD2 TRBV7-2 TGTGCCAGCAGCCGGGTGCGGGGGACTAATGAGCAGTTCTTC CASSRVRGTNEQFF
TRBJ2-1 few . TRBV7-7 TGTGCCAGCAGCTTAGGGGGGATCGGGACTCAAGAGCAGTTCTTC CASSLGGIGTQEQFF
TRBJ2-3 . . TRBV4-3 TGCGCCAGCAGCCCGGCGGGGAAGGGAGATACGCAGTATTTT CASSPAGKGDTQYF
TRBJ2-3 . TRBD1 TRBV23-1 TGCGCCAGCAGTCAACCCGCGACAGGGCCCCTCACAGATACGCAGTATTTT CASSQPATGPLTDTQYF
TRBJ2-7 few . TRBV29-1 TGCAGCGTTCGGGGGCCGGGACAGAACATTCTCGAGCAGTACTTC CSVRGPGQNILEQYF
TRBJ1-1 . . TRBV29-1 TGCAGCGTTAGTAGAGGGAGGAACACTGAAGCTTTCTTT CSVSRGRNTEAFF
TRBJ1-1 few . TRBV5-5 TGTGCCAGCAGGCCCCAGGACTTCACTGAAGCTTTCTTT CASRPQDFTEAFF
TRBJ1-1 few . TRBV30 TGTGCCACAGGATTACTTGAAGCTTTCTTT CATGLLEAFF
TRBJ2-3 . TRBD1 TRBV27 TGTGCCAGCAGTTATACCGGGACAGGATACACAGATACGCAGTATTTT CASSYTGTGYTDTQYF
TRBJ1-1 . . TRBV7-9 TGTGCCAGCAGCGAGTCCCGGGCGGCGGGGAACACTGAAGCTTTCTTT CASSESRAAGNTEAFF
TRBJ2-1 once . TRBV11-2 TGTGCCAGCAGCTTAGGGGCCAGCTCCTACAATGAGCAGTTCTTC CASSLGASSYNEQFF
TRBJ1-5 few . TRBV30 TGTGCCTGGAGTGTTGGGGGTAGCAATCAGCCCCAGCATTTT CAWSVGGSNQPQHF
TRBJ2-3 few . TRBV7-3 TGTGCCAGCAGCTTAGGGGGCGGAGGAGATACGCAGTATTTT CASSLGGGGDTQYF
TRBJ2-7 . . TRBV7-8 TGTGCCAGCAGCTTATCAGCCCCGAGTAGCGCAGCCGAGCAGTACTTC CASSLSAPSSAAEQYF
TRBJ1-4 . . TRBV4-3 TGCGCCAGCAGCCAGGAGGCGGGAAAACTGTTTTTT CASSQEAGKLFF
TRBJ1-1 . . TRBV25-1 TGTGCCAGCAGTGACCTCTCCGGGCGGCGGAGCACTTTCTTT CASSDLSGRRSTFF
TRBJ2-1 few TRBD2 TRBV19 TGTGCCAGTACAGAGCGGGGGGGGCTCGGTGAGCAGTTCTTC CASTERGGLGEQFF
TRBJ2-7 once . TRBV6-5 TGTGCCAGCAGCATGACTAACTACGAGCAGTACTTC CASSMTNYEQYF
TRBJ1-1 few TRBD1 TRBV29-1 TGCAGCGTTGCAGGGGGGCTGGACACTGAAGCTTTCTTT CSVAGGLDTEAFF
TRBJ2-5 . . TRBV5-1 TGCGCCAGCAGCTTGGACAGGAGGCAAGAGACCCAGTACTTC CASSLDRRQETQYF
TRBJ2-3 . TRBD2 TRBV29-1 TGCAGCGTACTAGCGGCTGAGGCAGATACGCAGTATTTT CSVLAAEADTQYF
TRBJ2-5 . TRBD2 TRBV10-2 TGCGCCAGCAGTGAGCTCAATAGCGGGGAGAGGACCCAGTACTTC CASSELNSGERTQYF
TRBJ1-4 . . TRBV29-1 TGCAGCCAACACCCACCTAATGAAAAACTGTTTTTT CSQHPPNEKLFF
TRBJ2-7 . TRBD1 TRBV27 TGTGCCAGCAGTTCAAAACCGGGACAGGGAATCGGCGAGCAGTACTTC CASSSKPGQGIGEQYF
TRBJ2-3 . TRBD2 TRBV5-1 TGCGCCAGCAGTGCGGTACCGGGATTAGGACTAGCGGGGACCTTCACAGATACGCAGTATTTT CASSAVPGLGLAGTFTDTQYF
TRBJ1-6 . . TRBV29-1 TGCAGCGCCCGAGGGCAGGGATATAATTCACCCCTCCACTTT CSARGQGYNSPLHF